What follows are 26 T cell receptor beta chains derived from one specimen sequenced in a study of blood T cells in healthy people across ages. The second PCR ran about 6 to 12 cycles with a sample-barcoded 5' primer and J-beta primers. TCRdb independently ran MiXCR on the 5' RACE reads; one entry per CDR3 protein. This sample has about 570,000 distinct CDR3 sequences; 27% occur once, and the top ten carry less than 20%. Specimen: blood. These receptors came from a woman in her 70s in good health.

In regard to this clonotype: One end of the junction is discordant with germline, which a read error may explain. The chain has TRBV11-2 and TRBJ2-7, with 8 bases matching TRBD2. Per the germline V gene, CDR1 is SGHAT and CDR2 is FQNNGV. This CDR3 is built from 17 residues. CDR3 nucleotides: TGTGCCAGCAGCACCAGCATCAGCGGGGGTTCCCCCTACGAGCAGCACTTC. Translated: CASSTSISGGSPYEQHF.

This clonotype has a handful of counts. The rearrangement links TRBV2 to TRBJ2-5, with TRBD2 matching 8 bases. The J call is doubtful: the DNA matches TRBJ2-1 better. The CDR3 spans 16 residues. CDR1 and CDR2 (germline): SNHLY, FYNNEI. As DNA, the CDR3 is TGTGCCAGCAGTGAAAGCACGGGGGGGCAGGTGGATGAGCAGTTCTTC. As protein: CASSESTGGQVDEQFF.

V gene TRBV7-9 combines with J gene TRBJ2-5; 8 nucleotides align to TRBD1. Germline-derived CDR1 and CDR2 are SEHNR and FQNEAQ (reference sequence). The CDR3 totals 16 residues. Trimming removed 7 bases from V and 4 bases from J; junction bases left unmatched: 14. CDR3 DNA: TGTGCCAGCACCCCATTCACAGGACAGGGCCCAGAGACCCAGTACTTC. Its translation is CASTPFTGQGPETQYF.

This chain links TRBV12-3 or TRBV12-4 with TRBJ2-5; TRBD1 matches 9 bases. After removal of 5 bases from V and 2 bases from J, the junction contained 6 bases not matched to a gene. This CDR3 spans 15 amino acids. CDR3 in amino acids: CASSPWDRAQETQYF. For the CDR3, the DNA is TGTGCCAGCAGTCCTTGGGACAGGGCTCAAGAGACCCAGTACTTC.

This chain connects TRBV19 to TRBJ1-2; 9 bases fit TRBD1. Germline lookup yields CDR1 LNHDA and CDR2 SQIVND (reference sequence). The CDR3 is 15 amino acids. The V segment lost 5 bases and the J segment 4 bases; nucleotides outside the gene matches: 8. CDR3 protein: CASSETGTGIYGYTF. CDR3 in DNA: TGTGCCAGTAGTGAAACCGGGACAGGGATCTATGGCTACACCTTC. The full variable domain, with the rest looked up from reference TRBV19 and TRBJ1-2, is DGGITQSPKYLFRKEGQNVTLSCEQNLNHDAMYWYRQDPGQGLRLIYYSQIVNDFQKGDIAEGYSVSREKKESFPLTVTSAQKNPTAFYLCASSETGTGIYGYTFGSGTRLTVV.

The V and J genes are TRBV30 and TRBJ2-3; the D is unclear. With 2 bases removed from V and 2 bases from J, the gap between germline ends came to 2 bases. This CDR3 region has 11 residues. From germline, CDR1 is GTSNPN and CDR2 SVGIG (reference sequence). The CDR3 loop reads CAWSFTDTQYF. Here the CDR3 DNA reads TGTGCCTGGAGTTTCACAGATACGCAGTATTTT.

The chain uses TRBV5-1 and TRBJ1-2, with TRBD1 identical over 9 bases. The CDR3 has 15 amino acids. V dropped 4 bases and J dropped 8; count of bases not matched to a gene: 12. In germline, CDR1 is SGHRS, CDR2 YFSETQ. For the CDR3, the DNA is TGCGCCAGCAGCCTGGCGTCACAGGGGGCGAGGGGCTACACCTTC. Its translation: CASSLASQGARGYTF.

As for this clonotype: A junction boundary mismatches the germline segment, possibly from a read error. The chain joins TRBV6-2 or TRBV6-3 to TRBJ1-4; perhaps TRBD1 as D (5 bases). CDR3 size: 15 residues. The germline V gene has CDR1 MNHEY and CDR2 SVGEGT. The CDR3 nucleotides are TGTGCCAGCAGTTACCTGGGGCCAACTAGTGAAAAACTGTTTTTT. Protein sequence: CASSYLGPTSEKLFF.

The rearrangement links TRBV18 to TRBJ1-5; possibly TRBD1 for D (5 bases). Germline V lookup: CDR1 KGHSH, CDR2 LQKENI. The CDR3 has 15 residues. Trimming removed 1 base at V and 6 bases at J, with 13 bases between. The CDR3 reads CASSPQAGLAQPQHF. CDR3 DNA: TGTGCCAGCTCACCACAGGCAGGGCTGGCTCAGCCCCAGCATTTT.

Remarks on this clonotype: A read error may produce the germline difference seen at one junction end. The chain carries TRBV7-2 and TRBJ1-5, with D perhaps matching TRBD1 (5 bases). The CDR3 extends over 14 amino acids. Germline V lookup: CDR1 SGHTA, CDR2 FQGNSA. CDR3 bases: TGTGCCTGCAGCTTAGGGACTAGCGCTCAGCCCCAGCATTTT. Protein sequence: CACSLGTSAQPQHF.

Ten or more counts support this clonotype. This chain's CDR3 is CASSLTWAYANTGELFF. CDR3 nucleotides: TGCGCCAGCAGCCTAACTTGGGCCTACGCGAACACCGGGGAGCTGTTTTTT. The genes are TRBV4-3 and TRBJ2-2; D not resolved. V was trimmed by 4 bases and J by 0 bases, leaving 15 bases between them. The germline V gene encodes CDR1 LGHNA and CDR2 YSLEER. The CDR3 runs 17 residues.

The J gene is TRBJ2-5, the V gene TRBV6-2 or TRBV6-3, with 8 bases matching TRBD2. CDR1 and CDR2 from the germline V gene are MNHEY and SVGEGT. This CDR3 is 13 amino acids long. Losses at the gene ends were 8 bases for V and 2 bases for J; bases not matched to a gene: 4. The CDR3 DNA follows: TGTGCCAGCCTCTTAGCGGGGCAAGAGACCCAGTACTTC. Protein product: CASLLAGQETQYF.

The J gene is TRBJ1-3, the V gene TRBV27, with 8 bases that match TRBD1. Looked up from germline, CDR1 is MNHEY and CDR2 is SMNVEV (reference sequence). CDR3 size: 16 residues. J gave up 1 base and V 5 bases, and 7 bases lay outside the gene matches. This CDR3 is CASSPGQGLSGNTIYF. DNA for the CDR3: TGTGCCAGCAGTCCTGGACAGGGATTATCTGGAAACACCATATATTTT.

The genes are TRBV12-3 or TRBV12-4 and TRBJ2-3; D may match TRBD1 or TRBD2 (5 bases each). This CDR3 spans 15 amino acids. The germline V and J ends were trimmed by 7 bases and 5 bases, with 19 bases remaining between them. In DNA form, the CDR3 reads TGTGCCAGCACCAGGGACCCAATGAAGGGAGATACGCAGTATTTT. The encoded protein is CASTRDPMKGDTQYF.

There are a few counts of this clonotype. V gene TRBV7-7 combines with J gene TRBJ2-2; the D call may be TRBD1 or TRBD2 (6 bases each). The CDR3 covers 15 residues. From germline, CDR1 is SSHAT and CDR2 FNYEAQ (reference sequence). V was pared by 5 bases and J by 5 bases, with 15 bases between. The CDR3 sequence is CASSLGGTGTGELFF. The CDR3 bases are TGTGCCAGCAGCCTCGGGGGTACAGGGACCGGGGAGCTGTTTTTT. The entire variable domain, with the rest obtained from reference TRBV7-7 and TRBJ2-2, is as follows: GAGVSQSPRYKVTKRGQDVTLRCDPISSHATLYWYQQALGQGPEFLTYFNYEAQPDKSGLPSDRFSAERPEGSISTLTIQRTEQRDSAMYRCASSLGGTGTGELFFGEGSRLTVL.

The chain recombines TRBV19 with TRBJ2-5, with D perhaps assigned TRBD1 or TRBD2 (6 bases each). V was cut by 4 bases and J by 0 bases, with 15 bases left in between. Germline V gives CDR1 LNHDA, CDR2 SQIVND (reference sequence). CDR3 size: 16 residues. The CDR3 reads CASSKGSGANQETQYF. The CDR3 coding sequence is TGTGCCAGTAGTAAGGGATCGGGGGCGAACCAAGAGACCCAGTACTTC.

The chain recombines TRBV29-1 with TRBJ2-7; 12 nucleotides agree with TRBD1. The V segment lost 4 bases and the J segment 4 bases; nucleotides outside the gene matches: 2. CDR1 and CDR2 from the germline V gene are SQVTM and ANQGSEA. The CDR3 length is 13 residues. The CDR3 loop is CSVAGQGAYEQYF. In DNA, the CDR3 is TGCAGCGTTGCGGGACAGGGGGCTTACGAGCAGTACTTC.

The genes are TRBV10-3 and TRBJ1-1, with 8 bases lining up with TRBD1. This CDR3 comprises 15 residues. The germline gives CDR1 ENHRY, CDR2 SYGVKD. J gave up 1 base and V 6 bases, and 7 bases lay outside the gene matches. The CDR3 loop reads CAISTDRAGNTEAFF. CDR3 sequence (DNA): TGTGCCATCAGCACGGACAGGGCGGGGAACACTGAAGCTTTCTTT.

This clonotype was detected a few times. The chain combines TRBV4-2 with TRBJ1-2; D is unclear. CDR3 length: 14 amino acids. Trimming took off 0 bases at V and 0 bases at J, with 5 bases between the two ends. CDR1 and CDR2 (germline): LGHNA, YNFKEQ. The CDR3 DNA sequence: TGTGCCAGCAGCCAAGACCCGACTAACTATGGCTACACCTTC. Amino acid sequence: CASSQDPTNYGYTF.

This clonotype has a handful of counts. The genes are TRBV20-1 and TRBJ2-1, with 10 bases aligning to TRBD2. The CDR3 is made up of 14 amino acids. Germline values: CDR1 DFQATT, CDR2 SNEGSKA (reference sequence). J was trimmed by 8 bases and V by 2 bases; bases with no gene match: 6. The CDR3 here is CSARSGGGPDEQFF. Written as DNA, the CDR3 is TGCAGTGCTAGAAGCGGGGGGGGTCCCGATGAGCAGTTCTTC.

The CDR3 loop reads CASSQATTREKLFF. Written as DNA, the CDR3 is TGTGCCAGCAGCCAAGCGACAACGAGGGAAAAACTGTTTTTT. J is TRBJ1-4 and V is TRBV3-1; D is uncertain. The V and J ends lost 1 base and 8 bases respectively, with 11 bases between them. CDR1 is LGHDT and CDR2 is YNNKEL in the germline V gene (reference sequence). The CDR3 is 14 residues long.

The genes are TRBV7-2 and TRBJ2-6; D not certain. Germline values: CDR1 SGHTA, CDR2 FQGNSA. V lost 4 bases, J lost 4 bases, and 8 bases lay in between. The length of the CDR3 is 14 residues. As DNA, the CDR3 is TGTGCCAGCAGCTACAACCAGGGGGCCAACGTCCTGACTTTC. Translating it yields CASSYNQGANVLTF.

To note about this clonotype: Compared with germline, one end of the junction differs, possibly owing to a read error. The chain is built from TRBV7-3 and TRBJ1-5; D uncertain. The CDR3 covers 13 residues. CDR1 is SGHTA and CDR2 is FQGTGA in the germline V gene. In DNA, the CDR3 is TGTGCCAGCAGCTTAACCGGCAATCAGCCCCGGCATTTT. Protein: CASSLTGNQPRHF.

This clonotype was found a few times. The chain couples TRBV3-1 to TRBJ2-5; D possibly corresponds to TRBD1 (5 bases). Matching the DNA end better, TRBJ2-7 makes the J call doubtful. The length of the CDR3 is 15 residues. Per the germline V gene, CDR1 is LGHDT and CDR2 is YNNKEL (reference sequence). In nucleotides, the CDR3 is TGTGCCAGCAGCCAAGACGGCAGAACCAGGGACGAGCAGTACTTC. This gives the protein CASSQDGRTRDEQYF.

The genes are TRBV7-2 and TRBJ2-3, with no clear D. Deletions cut 7 bases from V and 5 bases from J, with 13 bases between. CDR3 size: 13 residues. Germline loops: CDR1 SGHTA, CDR2 FQGNSA. The CDR3 loop is CASKERGEDTQYF. CDR3 coding DNA: TGTGCCAGCAAAGAGAGAGGTGAAGATACGCAGTATTTT.

This clonotype was observed a few times. V usage is TRBV5-1 and J usage is TRBJ1-4, with D possibly matching TRBD1 (6 bases). CDR1 is SGHRS and CDR2 is YFSETQ in the germline V gene. The length of the CDR3 is 17 residues. V lost 0 bases and J 5 bases, leaving 17 bases between the germline ends. CDR3 loop: CASSLEPGAQGNEKLFF. In DNA form, the CDR3 reads TGCGCCAGCAGCTTGGAACCGGGGGCGCAGGGGAATGAAAAACTGTTTTTT.